This T cell receptor beta chain derives from a study of cytomegalovirus exposure and HLA in healthy donors. Study-wide points: Analysis was performed later, and it showed HLA-associated TCR beta chains to be more clonally expanded than equally common others. V- and J-gene trimming of TCR beta was linked (in a later analysis) to a missense DCLRE1C variant. It has been reported that TCR beta sequences accurately predicted the HLA-A and HLA-B alleles of most subjects. Researchers catalogued about 160 TCR beta chains as cytomegalovirus-associated.

Trimming left V 1 base short and J 6 bases short, with 16 bases between. The germline gives CDR1 LNHDA, CDR2 SQIVND (reference sequence). This CDR3 spans 16 amino acids. A multiplex PCR was run with 60 Vbeta primers and 13 Jbeta primers. Generated by immunoSEQ multiplex PCR, the TCRdb table keeps only in-frame clones and is missing some. The table lists over 150,000 clones, about four fifths of them singletons, with around 4.3% in the top ten. Concerning this clone: Its specificity is unknown.

The sequence was obtained from a man aged 25-45 years in good health and CMV-seronegative. Specimen: PBMCs. The chain links TRBV19 to TRBJ2-1; possibly TRBD1 for D (6 bases). In DNA, the CDR3 is TGTGCCAGTAGTATAGTTGCCAGGGGATTGGGCAATGAGCAGTTCTTC. Translation gives CASSIVARGLGNEQFF.